The source of this TCR beta chain is a study of OX40 agonist ivuxolimab in advanced cancers. Clones were read by immunoSEQ multiplex PCR, and TCRdb kept only the in-frame ones, dropping some. In the table there are 80,000 to 95,000 clones, 80% to 90% of which are singletons. Material: CD4+ or CD8+ T cells sorted from blood, obtained in a trial of the OX40 agonist ivuxolimab. The clonotype was recovered from an adult with an advanced solid tumor such as melanoma, head and neck, liver or kidney cancer.

DNA for the CDR3: TGCGCCAGCAGCCAACACGGAGGGGATGGCTACACCTTC. It codes for CASSQHGGDGYTF. The gene calls are TRBV4-1 and TRBJ1-2, with D maybe TRBD1 (5 bases). Germline V gene lookup returns CDR1 MGHRA and CDR2 YSYEKL. The CDR3 is 13 amino acids. The V end was cut by 2 bases, the J end by 6 bases, with 10 bases between.